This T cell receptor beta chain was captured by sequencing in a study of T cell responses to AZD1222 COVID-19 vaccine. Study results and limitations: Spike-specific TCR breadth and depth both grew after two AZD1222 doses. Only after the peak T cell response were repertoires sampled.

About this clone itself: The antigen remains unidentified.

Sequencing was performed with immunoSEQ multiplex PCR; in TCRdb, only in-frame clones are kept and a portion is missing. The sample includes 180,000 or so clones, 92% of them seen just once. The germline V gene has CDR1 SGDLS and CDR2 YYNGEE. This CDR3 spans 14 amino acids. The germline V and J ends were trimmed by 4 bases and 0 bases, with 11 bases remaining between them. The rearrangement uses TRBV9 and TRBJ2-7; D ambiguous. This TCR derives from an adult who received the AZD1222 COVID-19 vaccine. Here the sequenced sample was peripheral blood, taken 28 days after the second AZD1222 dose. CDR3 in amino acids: CASSPGRSSYEQYF. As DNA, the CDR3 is TGTGCCAGCAGCCCCGGGCGGAGCTCCTACGAGCAGTACTTC.